Presented here are 25 T cell receptor beta chains from one specimen sequenced in a study of T-cell memory formation after mild COVID-19 (dated by TCRdb to the early 2020s). To prepare the library, 5' RACE was applied. The reads were generated on an Illumina NovaSeq 6000. TCRdb ran its own pipeline on the public reads, namely fastp trimming at Q25 and MiXCR clone calling, and kept in-frame beta chains. Under each unique CDR3 protein, matching rows form one entry showing the most common genes and DNA. Here the sample has fewer than 30,000 distinct CDR3 sequences; around 12% occur a single time. The top ten clones comprise roughly 15% of the sample. Sequenced: PBMCs or a T cell subset sorted from them (not recorded which). These receptors all come from an adult woman who had mild COVID-19 (a few samples of this study predate the infection). The sample titles of this study are shuffled in the database, so cell type and time point are left out; the donor was told from shared clones.

This clonotype was found many times. The chain has TRBV5-1 and TRBJ2-7, with D uncertain. Germline assignment: CDR1 SGHRS and CDR2 YFSETQ. There are 11 residues in the CDR3. Trimming left V 5 bases short and J 4 bases short, with 7 bases between. CDR3 in DNA: TGCGCCAGCAGGTATAATTACGAGCAGTACTTC. Translating it yields CASRYNYEQYF.

This clonotype was picked up many times. This rearrangement joins TRBV20-1 to TRBJ2-7; D tentatively fits TRBD1 or TRBD2 (5 bases each). The CDR3 is made up of 13 amino acids. CDR1 is DFQATT and CDR2 is SNEGSKA in the germline V gene (reference sequence). V was clipped by 6 bases and J by 1 base, with 13 bases between them. The CDR3 loop reads CSASRDVSYEQYF. The CDR3, as DNA: TGCAGTGCGAGCCGGGACGTGTCCTACGAGCAGTACTTC.

This clonotype was counted at least ten times. The chain joins TRBV27 to TRBJ1-3; D gene uncertain. The CDR3 covers 13 residues. Trimming removed 6 bases at V and 0 bases at J, with 6 bases between. Germline-derived CDR1 and CDR2 are MNHEY and SMNVEV (reference sequence). The chain's CDR3 is CASRPTSGNTIYF. The CDR3 DNA is TGTGCCAGCAGACCAACCTCTGGAAACACCATATATTTT.

This clonotype was recorded many times. This CDR3 reads CASSLDRGPGNTIYF. The CDR3, as DNA: TGTGCCAGCAGTTTAGACAGGGGCCCTGGAAACACCATATATTTT. The J gene is TRBJ1-3, the V gene TRBV12-3 or TRBV12-4; 7 bases are a match to TRBD1. CDR3 length equals 15 residues. V shed 1 base, J shed 2 bases, and the junction held 2 bases outside the gene matches.

This clonotype was counted many times. The rearrangement joins TRBV29-1 to TRBJ2-3; the D call may be TRBD1 or TRBD2 (6 bases each). V was trimmed by 8 bases and J by 10 bases, leaving 19 bases between them. The CDR3 sequence is 12 residues long. In germline, CDR1 is SQVTM, CDR2 ANQGSEA. The CDR3 reads CSSRGGLGAQYF. CDR3 coding DNA: TGCAGCTCCCGTGGGGGGCTCGGGGCGCAGTATTTT.

There are many counts of this clonotype. The rearrangement joins TRBV6-2 or TRBV6-3 to TRBJ2-5, with D unclear. V was cut by 3 bases and J by 4 bases, with 6 bases left in between. The length of the CDR3 is 12 residues. Germline CDR1 MNHEY, CDR2 SVGEGT. The CDR3 coding sequence is TGTGCCAGCAGTTATAGGCGAGAGACCCAGTACTTC. Residues: CASSYRRETQYF.

Ten or more counts support this clonotype. CDR3 residues: CASSPPWFGGREYEQYF. CDR3 sequence (DNA): TGTGCCAGCAGCCCCCCTTGGTTTGGGGGGCGGGAGTACGAGCAGTACTTC. J is TRBJ2-7 and V is TRBV3-1; TRBD2 is a possible D gene (7 bases). CDR3 length: 17 residues. Per the germline V gene, CDR1 is LGHDT and CDR2 is YNNKEL (reference sequence). V was shortened by 4 bases and J by 4 bases, with 23 bases between the two germline ends.

The J gene is TRBJ2-5, the V gene TRBV14; 8 nucleotides align to TRBD2. In germline, CDR1 is SGHDN, CDR2 FVKESK. Germline trimming cut 2 bases from V and 3 bases from J; bases unmatched to any gene: 2. The CDR3 has 14 amino acids. CDR3 sequence: CASSQKLAEETQYF. CDR3 nucleotides: TGTGCCAGCAGCCAAAAACTAGCGGAAGAGACCCAGTACTTC.

CDR3 residues: CASSGFGGEGSPTDTQYF. Written as DNA, the CDR3 is TGTGCCAGCAGCGGGTTTGGTGGGGAGGGATCACCCACAGATACGCAGTATTTT. V usage is TRBV3-1 and J usage is TRBJ2-3; TRBD2 agrees at 7 bases. J lost 2 bases, V lost 5 bases, and 16 bases had no gene match. The CDR3 spans 18 residues. Germline-derived CDR1 and CDR2 are LGHDT and YNNKEL (reference sequence).

This clonotype was recorded many times. This chain joins TRBV5-1 and TRBJ2-1, with 11 positions matching TRBD1. J was trimmed by 4 bases and V by 2 bases; bases with no gene match: 5. The germline gives CDR1 SGHRS, CDR2 YFSETQ. CDR3 size: 16 residues. This CDR3 is CASSFSRDRGYNEQFF. The CDR3 bases are TGCGCCAGCAGCTTCTCCCGGGACAGGGGGTACAATGAGCAGTTCTTC.

This clonotype came up many times. This CDR3 is CASRASYGYNEQFF. The CDR3 nucleotides read TGTGCCAGCAGAGCCTCGTATGGTTACAATGAGCAGTTCTTC. This chain links TRBV27 with TRBJ2-1; unclear D gene. V was clipped by 6 bases and J by 4 bases, with 13 bases between them. The germline CDR1 and CDR2 sequences are MNHEY and SMNVEV (reference sequence). CDR3 length equals 14 residues.

This clonotype was seen many times. This chain connects TRBV20-1 to TRBJ2-1, with D possibly being TRBD1 or TRBD2 (5 bases each). Germline-derived CDR1 and CDR2 are DFQATT and SNEGSKA (reference sequence). The CDR3 is made up of 14 amino acids. Trimming pared 5 bases from V and 10 bases from J, leaving 21 bases between. CDR3 in amino acids: CSAHPGTKKGEQFF. In DNA, the CDR3 is TGCAGTGCTCACCCCGGGACGAAAAAAGGGGAGCAGTTCTTC.

This clonotype counts as medium-sized (0.01 to 0.1%). The chain has TRBV7-9 and TRBJ2-1, with D maybe TRBD2 (6 bases). The germline gives CDR1 SEHNR, CDR2 FQNEAQ (reference sequence). CDR3 length equals 14 residues. With 5 bases removed from V and 7 bases from J, the gap between germline ends came to 15 bases. CDR3 residues: CASSPGLARNEQFF. CDR3 sequence (DNA): TGTGCCAGCAGCCCGGGACTGGCTAGGAATGAGCAGTTCTTC.

The sample holds one count of this clonotype. This chain links TRBV20-1 with TRBJ2-4; TRBD1 matches 9 bases. V was pared by 6 bases and J by 7 bases, with 22 bases of the junction left unmatched. Germline loops: CDR1 DFQATT, CDR2 SNEGSKA (reference sequence). The CDR3 is made up of 18 amino acids. CDR3 sequence reads: CSAQFHHRDRVQWNIQYF. The DNA of the CDR3 is TGCAGTGCCCAATTCCACCACCGGGACAGGGTTCAATGGAACATTCAGTACTTC.

This clonotype has a count of ten or more. This chain's CDR3 is CASSRQETNSPLHF. The DNA for the CDR3 is TGTGCCAGCAGTCGACAGGAGACAAATTCACCCCTCCACTTT. V and J are TRBV6-6 and TRBJ1-6; maybe TRBD1 (6 bases). The CDR3 contains 14 residues. Trimming took 5 bases from V and 7 from J, leaving 12 bases between them. The V gene's germline CDR1 is MNHNY and CDR2 SVGAGI (reference sequence).

Many counts were recorded for this clonotype. The rearrangement links TRBV5-1 to TRBJ2-1, with 9 bases that match TRBD1. V was clipped by 4 bases and J by 5 bases; unmatched bases: 10. The CDR3 length is 16 residues. CDR1 and CDR2 from the germline V gene are SGHRS and YFSETQ. The CDR3 is CASSEQTGGANNEQFF. CDR3 coding DNA: TGCGCCAGCAGCGAACAAACAGGGGGCGCAAACAATGAGCAGTTCTTC. Supplemented by reference TRBV5-1 and TRBJ2-1, the full variable domain reads KAGVTQTPRYLIKTRGQQVTLSCSPISGHRSVSWYQQTPGQGLQFLFEYFSETQRNKGNFPGRFSGRQFSNSRSEMNVSTLELGDSALYLCASSEQTGGANNEQFFGPGTRLTVL.

At least ten counts were recorded for this clonotype. This chain uses TRBV7-2 with TRBJ1-2; unclear D gene. The length of the CDR3 is 13 residues. Germline-derived CDR1 and CDR2 are SGHTA and FQGNSA. V was pared by 5 bases and J by 4 bases, with 11 bases between. Here the CDR3 reads CASSLGESYGYTF. CDR3 in DNA: TGTGCCAGCAGCCTCGGGGAGTCCTATGGCTACACCTTC.

The sample holds many counts of this clonotype. The J gene is TRBJ1-2, the V gene TRBV20-1; the D gene is possibly TRBD1 (6 bases). V dropped 5 bases and J dropped 3 bases, with 16 bases sitting between them. The CDR3 spans 14 residues. The germline gives CDR1 DFQATT, CDR2 SNEGSKA (reference sequence). The DNA of the CDR3 is TGCAGTGCTGTTTTCCGACAGGCGCACTATGGCTACACCTTC. The encoded protein is CSAVFRQAHYGYTF.

This clonotype showed up many times. The CDR3 loop is CANQPGRGATYEQYF. The CDR3 region has the DNA TGTGCCAACCAACCGGGGCGGGGGGCGACATACGAGCAGTACTTC. The chain is built from TRBV2 and TRBJ2-7; 8 nucleotides line up with TRBD2. CDR1 is SNHLY and CDR2 is FYNNEI in the germline V gene. This CDR3 region has 15 residues. V dropped 10 bases and J dropped 4; count of bases not matched to a gene: 15.

This clonotype was seen ten or more times. The chain is built from TRBV18 and TRBJ1-6; possibly TRBD1 for D (6 bases). The CDR3 is 14 amino acids. Trimming shortened V by 4 bases and J by 5 bases, and 9 bases separated the two germline ends. The germline gives CDR1 KGHSH, CDR2 LQKENI. The CDR3 sequence is CASSLGGNNSPLHF. The DNA for the CDR3 is TGTGCCAGCTCACTAGGGGGAAATAATTCACCCCTCCACTTT. Supplemented by reference TRBV18 and TRBJ1-6, the full variable domain reads NAGVMQNPRHLVRRRGQEARLRCSPMKGHSHVYWYRQLPEEGLKFMVYLQKENIIDESGMPKERFSAEFPKEGPSILRIQQVVRGDSAAYFCASSLGGNNSPLHFGNGTRLTVT.

This clonotype occurred many times. The gene calls are TRBV6-4 and TRBJ2-1; D uncertain. The CDR3 is made up of 13 amino acids. Germline V gene lookup returns CDR1 MRHNA and CDR2 SNTAGT. V lost 2 bases and J lost 2, with 4 bases in between. The CDR3 sequence is CASSDNPYNEQFF. The CDR3 DNA sequence: TGTGCCAGCAGTGACAACCCCTACAATGAGCAGTTCTTC.

The table lists this clonotype with many counts. The DNA of the CDR3 is TGTGCCAGCAGTTACTTGCCTATAGGCACCAATGAGCAGTTCTTC. Residues: CASSYLPIGTNEQFF. This chain uses TRBV27 with TRBJ2-1; D remains ambiguous. The CDR3 consists of 15 residues. The germline V and J ends were trimmed by 4 bases and 6 bases, with 16 bases remaining between them. Germline-derived CDR1 and CDR2 are MNHEY and SMNVEV (reference sequence).

At least ten counts were recorded for this clonotype. This sequence joins TRBV6-1 and TRBJ2-3; 9 nucleotides agree with TRBD1. The junction had 5 bases not matched to a gene; V was cut back by 2 bases and J by 5 bases. The CDR3 sequence is 15 residues long. CDR1 and CDR2 (germline): MNHNS, SASEGT. The CDR3 coding sequence is TGTGCCAGCAGTGAACGGACAGGGGAGGGAGATACGCAGTATTTT. This codes for CASSERTGEGDTQYF.

This clonotype was picked up many times. The CDR3 sequence is CASSLTDLGNTEAFF. The CDR3 nucleotides read TGTGCCAGCAGCTTGACAGATCTTGGGAACACTGAAGCTTTCTTT. V usage is TRBV7-3 and J usage is TRBJ1-1; D might be TRBD1 (5 bases). The V and J ends lost 3 bases and 1 base respectively, with 12 bases between them. This CDR3 region has 15 residues. Germline assignment: CDR1 SGHTA and CDR2 FQGTGA.

The chain has TRBV3-1 and TRBJ1-1; 8 nucleotides match TRBD1. With V trimmed by 7 bases and J by 2 bases, 6 bases remained unmatched. Germline V gene sequence: CDR1 LGHDT, CDR2 YNNKEL (reference sequence). The CDR3 covers 14 residues. CDR3 loop: CASTPGQDNTEAFF. For the CDR3, the DNA is TGTGCCAGCACCCCGGGACAGGATAACACTGAAGCTTTCTTT.